This TCR beta chain was recovered during a study of blood T cell repertoires in COVID-19. Per the original methods: Amplified reference gene primers provided the basis for estimating nucleated cell counts. Measured with immunoSEQ multiplex PCR; TCRdb has only the in-frame clones, and not every one. The DNA gave D and trimming, while V, J and clone size come from that table. The sample lists 150,000 or so clones; about 77% were seen once. Per the germline V gene, CDR1 is ENHRY and CDR2 is SYGVKD. With 7 bases removed from V and 2 bases from J, the gap between germline ends came to 12 bases. The CDR3 sequence is 13 residues long. There are a few counts of this clone.

This TCR came from a woman aged 45-60 years with active or convalescent COVID-19. The chain has TRBV10-3 and TRBJ2-7; a possible D gene is TRBD1 (6 bases). Specimen: peripheral blood. CDR3 coding DNA: TGTGCCATCAAAGGGGACACCACCTACGAGCAGTACTTC. It specifies CAIKGDTTYEQYF.